Below, one T cell receptor beta chain is given with its context. What it recognizes is unknown. CDR3 length equals 13 residues. Germline-derived CDR1 and CDR2 are SNHLY and FYNNEI. Trimming removed 4 bases from V and 4 bases from J, with 8 bases in between. The data derive from a study of T cell responses to AZD1222 COVID-19 vaccine. Notes on the study in general: The donor cohort was predominantly white British with a female majority, and clonal diversity may have been underestimated.

The method was immunoSEQ multiplex PCR; TCRdb's version includes in-frame clones alone and lacks a portion of them. Among some 200,000 clones listed, approximately 93% were seen once. Sequencing used peripheral blood, obtained 28 days after the second AZD1222 dose. The genes are TRBV2 and TRBJ1-5, with a weak D call TRBD1 (5 bases). This receptor was obtained from an adult who received the AZD1222 COVID-19 vaccine. The CDR3 sequence: CASSVEGNQPQHF. In nucleotides, the CDR3 is TGTGCCAGCAGTGTCGAGGGGAATCAGCCCCAGCATTTT.